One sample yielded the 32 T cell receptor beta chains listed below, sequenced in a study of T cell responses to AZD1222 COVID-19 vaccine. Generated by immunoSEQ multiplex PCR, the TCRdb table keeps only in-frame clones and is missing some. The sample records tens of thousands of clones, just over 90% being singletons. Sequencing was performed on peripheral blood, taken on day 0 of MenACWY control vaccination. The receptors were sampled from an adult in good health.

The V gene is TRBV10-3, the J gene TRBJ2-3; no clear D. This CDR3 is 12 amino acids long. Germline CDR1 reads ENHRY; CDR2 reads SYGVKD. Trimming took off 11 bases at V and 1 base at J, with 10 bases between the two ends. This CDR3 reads CAARSGTDTQYF. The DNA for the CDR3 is TGTGCCGCTCGGAGTGGCACAGATACGCAGTATTTT.

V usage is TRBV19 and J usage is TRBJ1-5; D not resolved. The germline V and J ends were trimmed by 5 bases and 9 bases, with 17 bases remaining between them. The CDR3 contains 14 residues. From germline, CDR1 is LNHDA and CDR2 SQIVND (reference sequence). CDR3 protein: CASSSGKGMRPQHF. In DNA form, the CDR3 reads TGTGCCAGTAGTTCAGGTAAAGGTATGCGGCCCCAGCATTTT.

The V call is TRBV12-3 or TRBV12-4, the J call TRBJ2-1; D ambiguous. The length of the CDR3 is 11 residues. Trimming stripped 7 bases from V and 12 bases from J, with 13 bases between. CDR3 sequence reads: CASMRKMVQFF. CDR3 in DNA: TGTGCCAGCATGCGGAAGATGGTGCAGTTCTTC.

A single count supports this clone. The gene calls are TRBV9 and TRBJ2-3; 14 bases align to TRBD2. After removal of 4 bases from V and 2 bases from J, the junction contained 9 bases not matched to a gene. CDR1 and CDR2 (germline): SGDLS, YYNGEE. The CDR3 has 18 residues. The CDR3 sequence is CASSSAGTSGSYTDTQYF. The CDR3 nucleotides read TGTGCCAGCAGCTCGGCCGGGACTAGCGGGAGCTACACAGATACGCAGTATTTT.

Written as DNA, the CDR3 is TGCAGCGTTGAAGGGGGACCGGGACAGGCTGAAGCTTTCTTT. Encoded protein: CSVEGGPGQAEAFF. This chain joins TRBV29-1 and TRBJ1-1; TRBD1 agrees at 8 bases. This CDR3 comprises 14 residues. Losses at the gene ends were 1 base for V and 6 bases for J; bases not matched to a gene: 7. Germline lookup yields CDR1 SQVTM and CDR2 ANQGSEA.

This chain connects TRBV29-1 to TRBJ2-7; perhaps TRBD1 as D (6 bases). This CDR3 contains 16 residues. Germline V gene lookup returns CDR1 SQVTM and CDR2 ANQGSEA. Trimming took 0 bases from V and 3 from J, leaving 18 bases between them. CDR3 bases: TGCAGCGTTGAAGAAGGCGATTGGGGCAGGGGCTACGAGCAGTACTTC. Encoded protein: CSVEEGDWGRGYEQYF.

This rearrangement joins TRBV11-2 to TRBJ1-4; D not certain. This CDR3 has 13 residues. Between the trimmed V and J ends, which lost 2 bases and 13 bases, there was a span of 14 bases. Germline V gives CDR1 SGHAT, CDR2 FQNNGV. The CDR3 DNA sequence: TGTGCCAGCAGCTTATCTAGGGAAAAAGGACTGTTTTTT. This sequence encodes CASSLSREKGLFF.

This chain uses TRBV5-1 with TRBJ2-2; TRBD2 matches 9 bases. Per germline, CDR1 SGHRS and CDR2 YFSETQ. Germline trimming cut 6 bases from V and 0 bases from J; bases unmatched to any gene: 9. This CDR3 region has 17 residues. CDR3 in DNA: TGCGCCAGCAATCCCGAAGCGGGAGGACCGAACACCGGGGAGCTGTTTTTT. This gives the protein CASNPEAGGPNTGELFF.

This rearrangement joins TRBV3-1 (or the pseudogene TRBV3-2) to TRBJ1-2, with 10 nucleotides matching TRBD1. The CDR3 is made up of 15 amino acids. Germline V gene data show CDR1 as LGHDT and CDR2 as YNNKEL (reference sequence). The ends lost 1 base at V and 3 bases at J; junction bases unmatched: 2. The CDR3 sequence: CASSQGDRGDYGYTF. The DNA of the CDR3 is TGTGCCAGCAGCCAAGGGGACAGGGGTGACTATGGCTACACCTTC.

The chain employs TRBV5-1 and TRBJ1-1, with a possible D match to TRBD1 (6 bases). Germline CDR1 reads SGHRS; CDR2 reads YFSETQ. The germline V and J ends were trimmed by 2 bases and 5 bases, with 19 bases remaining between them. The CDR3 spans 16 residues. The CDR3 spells CASSFDRWRTGTEAFF. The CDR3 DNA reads TGCGCCAGCAGCTTCGACAGGTGGAGGACGGGGACTGAAGCTTTCTTT. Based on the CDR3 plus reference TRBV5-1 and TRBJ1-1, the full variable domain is KAGVTQTPRYLIKTRGQQVTLSCSPISGHRSVSWYQQTPGQGLQFLFEYFSETQRNKGNFPGRFSGRQFSNSRSEMNVSTLELGDSALYLCASSFDRWRTGTEAFFGQGTRLTVV.

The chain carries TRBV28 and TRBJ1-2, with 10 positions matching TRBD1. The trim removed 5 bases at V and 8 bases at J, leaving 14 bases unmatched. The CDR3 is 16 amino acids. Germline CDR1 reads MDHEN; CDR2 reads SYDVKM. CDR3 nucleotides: TGTGCCAGCAGTCCCACCCGCGGTTGGACAGGGGGGGGCTACACCTTC. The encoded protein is CASSPTRGWTGGGYTF.

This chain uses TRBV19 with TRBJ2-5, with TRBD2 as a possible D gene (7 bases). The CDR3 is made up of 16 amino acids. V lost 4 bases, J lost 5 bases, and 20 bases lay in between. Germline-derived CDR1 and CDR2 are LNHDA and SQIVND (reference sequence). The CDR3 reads CASSKGVAGSRETQYF. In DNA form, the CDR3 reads TGTGCCAGTAGTAAGGGGGTAGCGGGCTCTCGGGAGACCCAGTACTTC. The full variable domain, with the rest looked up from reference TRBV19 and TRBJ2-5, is DGGITQSPKYLFRKEGQNVTLSCEQNLNHDAMYWYRQDPGQGLRLIYYSQIVNDFQKGDIAEGYSVSREKKESFPLTVTSAQKNPTAFYLCASSKGVAGSRETQYFGPGTRLLVL.

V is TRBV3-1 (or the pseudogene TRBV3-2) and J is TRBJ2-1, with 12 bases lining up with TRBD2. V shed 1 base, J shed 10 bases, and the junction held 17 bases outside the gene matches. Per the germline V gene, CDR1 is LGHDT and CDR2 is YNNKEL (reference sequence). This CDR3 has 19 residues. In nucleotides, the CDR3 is TGTGCCAGCAGCCAAGTCGGCACAAGACTAGCGGGAGCTAGACGAGAGCAGTTCTTC. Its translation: CASSQVGTRLAGARREQFF.

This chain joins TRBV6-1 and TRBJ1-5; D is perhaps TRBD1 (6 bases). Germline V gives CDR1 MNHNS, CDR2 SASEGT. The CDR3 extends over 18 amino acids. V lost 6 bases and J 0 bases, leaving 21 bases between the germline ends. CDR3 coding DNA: TGTGCCAGCAGCGAACCCCCCCCCGGCAGGGGTAGCAATCAGCCCCAGCATTTT. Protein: CASSEPPPGRGSNQPQHF.

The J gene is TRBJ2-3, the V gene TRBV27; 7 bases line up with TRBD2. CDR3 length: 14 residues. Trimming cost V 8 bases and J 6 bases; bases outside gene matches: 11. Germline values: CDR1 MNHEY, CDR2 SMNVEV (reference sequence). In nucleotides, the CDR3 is TGTGCCAGCCGGGGGGAATGGGACGAGGATACGCAGTATTTT. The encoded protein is CASRGEWDEDTQYF.

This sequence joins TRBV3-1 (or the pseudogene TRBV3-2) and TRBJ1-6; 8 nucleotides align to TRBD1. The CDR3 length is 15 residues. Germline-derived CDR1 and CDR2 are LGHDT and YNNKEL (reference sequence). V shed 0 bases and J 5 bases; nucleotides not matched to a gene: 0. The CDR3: CASSQEDRDNSPLHF. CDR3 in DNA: TGTGCCAGCAGCCAAGAGGACAGGGATAATTCACCCCTCCACTTT.

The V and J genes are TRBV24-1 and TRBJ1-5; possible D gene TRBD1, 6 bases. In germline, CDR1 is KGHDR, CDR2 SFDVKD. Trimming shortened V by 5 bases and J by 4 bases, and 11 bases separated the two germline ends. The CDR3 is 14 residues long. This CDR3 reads CATSVGQINQPQHF. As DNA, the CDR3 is TGTGCCACCAGTGTCGGACAGATTAATCAGCCCCAGCATTTT.

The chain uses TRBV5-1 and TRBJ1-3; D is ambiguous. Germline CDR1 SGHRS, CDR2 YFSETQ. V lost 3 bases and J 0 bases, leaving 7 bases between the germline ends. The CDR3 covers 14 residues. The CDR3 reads CASSSVTSGNTIYF. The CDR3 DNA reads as TGCGCCAGCAGCTCTGTTACCTCTGGAAACACCATATATTTT.

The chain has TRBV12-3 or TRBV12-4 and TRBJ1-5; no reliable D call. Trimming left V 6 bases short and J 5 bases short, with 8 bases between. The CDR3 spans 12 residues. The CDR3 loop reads CASSYGDQPQHF. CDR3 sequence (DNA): TGTGCCAGCAGCTATGGGGATCAGCCCCAGCATTTT.

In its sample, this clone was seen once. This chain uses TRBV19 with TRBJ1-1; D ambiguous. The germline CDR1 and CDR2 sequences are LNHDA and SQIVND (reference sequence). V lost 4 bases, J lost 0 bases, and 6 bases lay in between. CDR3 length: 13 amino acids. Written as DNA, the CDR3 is TGTGCCAGTAGTACGGAGATGAACACTGAAGCTTTCTTT. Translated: CASSTEMNTEAFF. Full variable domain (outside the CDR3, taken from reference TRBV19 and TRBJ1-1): DGGITQSPKYLFRKEGQNVTLSCEQNLNHDAMYWYRQDPGQGLRLIYYSQIVNDFQKGDIAEGYSVSREKKESFPLTVTSAQKNPTAFYLCASSTEMNTEAFFGQGTRLTVV.

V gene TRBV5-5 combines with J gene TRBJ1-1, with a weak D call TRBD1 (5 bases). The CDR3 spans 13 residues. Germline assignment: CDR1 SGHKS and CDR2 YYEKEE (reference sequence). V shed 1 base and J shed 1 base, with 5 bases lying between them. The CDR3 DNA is TGTGCCAGCAGCTTGACAGGGAACACTGAAGCTTTCTTT. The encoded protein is CASSLTGNTEAFF.

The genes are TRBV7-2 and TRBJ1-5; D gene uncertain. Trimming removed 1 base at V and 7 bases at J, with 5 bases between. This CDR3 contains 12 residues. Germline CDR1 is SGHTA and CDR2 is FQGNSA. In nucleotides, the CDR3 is TGTGCCAGCAGCTTAGGGGAGCAGCCCCAGCATTTT. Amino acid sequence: CASSLGEQPQHF.

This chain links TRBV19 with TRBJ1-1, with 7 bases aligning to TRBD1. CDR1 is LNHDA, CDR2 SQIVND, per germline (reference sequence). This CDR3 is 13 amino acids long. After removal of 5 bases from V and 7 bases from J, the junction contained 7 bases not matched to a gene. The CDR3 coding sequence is TGTGCCAGTAGTTCACGGACAGGACTTGAAGCTTTCTTT. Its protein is CASSSRTGLEAFF.

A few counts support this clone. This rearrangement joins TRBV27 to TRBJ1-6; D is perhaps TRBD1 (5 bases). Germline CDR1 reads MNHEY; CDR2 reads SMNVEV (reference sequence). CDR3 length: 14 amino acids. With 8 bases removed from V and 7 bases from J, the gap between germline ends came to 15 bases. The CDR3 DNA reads TGTGCCAGCCGCCTAGGGGCTCAGAATTCACCCCTCCACTTT. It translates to CASRLGAQNSPLHF.

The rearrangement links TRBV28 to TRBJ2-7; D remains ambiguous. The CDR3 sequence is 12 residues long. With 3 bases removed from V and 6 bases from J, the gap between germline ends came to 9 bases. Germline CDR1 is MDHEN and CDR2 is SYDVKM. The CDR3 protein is CASSLRLGEQYF. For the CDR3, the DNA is TGTGCCAGCAGTTTGCGGCTCGGCGAGCAGTACTTC.

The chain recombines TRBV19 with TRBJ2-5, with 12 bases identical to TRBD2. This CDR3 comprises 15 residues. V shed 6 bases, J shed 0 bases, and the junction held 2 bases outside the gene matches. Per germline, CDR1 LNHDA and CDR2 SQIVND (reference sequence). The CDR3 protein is CASRGTSGYQETQYF. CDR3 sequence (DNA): TGTGCCAGTAGGGGGACTAGCGGGTACCAAGAGACCCAGTACTTC. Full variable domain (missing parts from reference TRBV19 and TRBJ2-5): DGGITQSPKYLFRKEGQNVTLSCEQNLNHDAMYWYRQDPGQGLRLIYYSQIVNDFQKGDIAEGYSVSREKKESFPLTVTSAQKNPTAFYLCASRGTSGYQETQYFGPGTRLLVL.

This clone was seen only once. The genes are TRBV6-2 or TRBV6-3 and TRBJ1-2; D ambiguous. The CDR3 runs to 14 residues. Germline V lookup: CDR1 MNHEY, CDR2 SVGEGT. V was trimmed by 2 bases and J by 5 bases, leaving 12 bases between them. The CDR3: CASSYTARGYGYTF. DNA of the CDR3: TGTGCCAGCAGTTACACAGCCCGAGGGTATGGCTACACCTTC.

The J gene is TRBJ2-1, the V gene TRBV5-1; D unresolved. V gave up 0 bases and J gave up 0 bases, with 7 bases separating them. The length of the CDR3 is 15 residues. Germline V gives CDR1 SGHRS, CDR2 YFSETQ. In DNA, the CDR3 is TGCGCCAGCAGCTTGGGGCAAAGCTCCTACAATGAGCAGTTCTTC. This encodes CASSLGQSSYNEQFF.

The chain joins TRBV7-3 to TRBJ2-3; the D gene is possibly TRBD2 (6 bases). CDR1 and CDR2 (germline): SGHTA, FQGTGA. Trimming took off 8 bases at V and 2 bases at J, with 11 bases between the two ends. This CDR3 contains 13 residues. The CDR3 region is CASAAGTTDTQYF. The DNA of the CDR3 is TGTGCCAGCGCGGCGGGGACCACAGATACGCAGTATTTT. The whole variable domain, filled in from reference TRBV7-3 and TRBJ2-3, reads GAGVSQTPSNKVTEKGKYVELRCDPISGHTALYWYRQSLGQGPEFLIYFQGTGAADDSGLPNDRFFAVRPEGSVSTLKIQRTERGDSAVYLCASAAGTTDTQYFGPGTRLTVL.

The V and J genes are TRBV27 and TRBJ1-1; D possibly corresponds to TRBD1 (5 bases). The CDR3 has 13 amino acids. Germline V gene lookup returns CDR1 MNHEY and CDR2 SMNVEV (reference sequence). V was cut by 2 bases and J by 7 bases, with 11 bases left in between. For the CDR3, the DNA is TGTGCCAGCAGTTTAGATTGGGACGGTGAAGCTTTCTTT. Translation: CASSLDWDGEAFF.

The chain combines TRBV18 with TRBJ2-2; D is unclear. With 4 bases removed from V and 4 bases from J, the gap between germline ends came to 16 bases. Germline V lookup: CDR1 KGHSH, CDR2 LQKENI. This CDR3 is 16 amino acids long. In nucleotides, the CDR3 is TGTGCCAGCTCACATCGGTCGGAGTATCGCACCGGGGAGCTGTTTTTT. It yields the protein CASSHRSEYRTGELFF.

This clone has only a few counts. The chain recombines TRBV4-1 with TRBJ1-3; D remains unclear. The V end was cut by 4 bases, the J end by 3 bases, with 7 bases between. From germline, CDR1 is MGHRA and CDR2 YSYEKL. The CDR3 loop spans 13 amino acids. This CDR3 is CASSRILGNTIYF. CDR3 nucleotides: TGCGCCAGCAGCCGGATTCTTGGAAACACCATATATTTT.